This T cell receptor beta chain comes out of a study of technical replicates of blood from several donors. Assay used: immunoSEQ multiplex PCR; TCRdb lists only in-frame clones, some missing. The table has roughly 70,000 clones, 90% to 95% seen once. V lost 4 bases and J 6 bases, leaving 12 bases between the germline ends. Germline V gene lookup returns CDR1 GTSNPN and CDR2 SVGIG (reference sequence). This CDR3 spans 12 amino acids. The V and J genes are TRBV30 and TRBJ1-2, with a weak D call TRBD1 (6 bases). Sequenced input: T cells isolated from PBMCs. This clonotype originated in a human donor in good health. The CDR3 DNA reads as TGTGCCTGGACAGGGGTAAGGGATGGCTACACCTTC. Its translation: CAWTGVRDGYTF.